The next 13 T cell receptor beta chains were all read from a single sample in a study of regulatory T cells in long-lasting Graves disease. Sequencing libraries for TCR beta were prepared with iRepertoire HTBI primers and Arm-PCR of CDR3 regions. MiXCR, applied by TCRdb to the multiplex PCR reads, yields one record per CDR3 protein. This sample has around 250,000 distinct CDR3 sequences, with 15% to 20% found just once. Time point of the sample: newly diagnosed GD, antithyroid drugs for less than 3 months. Making the TCR library involved RNA that had been extracted from PBMCs. The sample was also linked to a second study, of T cells in Graves' hyperthyroidism and ophthalmopathy.

The specimen was peripheral blood mononuclear cells (PBMCs), collected at new diagnosis, from a patient treated with antithyroid drugs. These receptors all come from a young woman with Graves disease.

This chain uses TRBV7-9 with TRBJ2-3, with D perhaps given as TRBD1 or TRBD2 (5 bases each). The CDR3 has 15 amino acids. Per germline, CDR1 SEHNR and CDR2 FQNEAQ (reference sequence). Trimming took off 7 bases at V and 2 bases at J, with 16 bases between the two ends. Here the CDR3 DNA reads TGTGCCAGCACCCGGGACCCTAACCCCACAGATACGCAGTATTTT. Translating gives CASTRDPNPTDTQYF. The full variable domain, its missing parts supplied by reference TRBV7-9 and TRBJ2-3, is DTGVSQNPRHKITKRGQNVTFRCDPISEHNRLYWYRQTLGQGPEFLTYFQNEAQLEKSRLLSDRFSAERPKGSFSTLEIQRTEQGDSAMYLCASTRDPNPTDTQYFGPGTRLTVL.

With regard to this clonotype: It is likely a read error: a sequence one base away is far more abundant. V is TRBV11-1 and J is TRBJ2-1, with D unclear. The germline V gene encodes CDR1 SGHAT and CDR2 FQDESV (reference sequence). The CDR3 contains 14 residues. V was shortened by 3 bases and J by 10 bases, with 16 bases between the two germline ends. The CDR3 DNA reads TGTGCCAGCAGCTTGGGGTCGTGGCAGAACGAGCAGTTCTTC. Protein product: CASSLGSWQNEQFF.

At least ten counts were recorded for this clonotype. The chain uses TRBV7-3 and TRBJ1-2, with unresolved D. The CDR3 consists of 14 residues. Germline V gene sequence: CDR1 SGHTA, CDR2 FQGTGA. V lost 5 bases, J lost 6 bases, and 16 bases lay in between. The CDR3 is CASSPHSGADGYTF. The DNA of the CDR3 is TGTGCCAGCAGCCCACACAGTGGAGCGGATGGCTACACCTTC. Full variable domain (rest looked up from reference TRBV7-3 and TRBJ1-2): GAGVSQTPSNKVTEKGKYVELRCDPISGHTALYWYRQSLGQGPEFLIYFQGTGAADDSGLPNDRFFAVRPEGSVSTLKIQRTERGDSAVYLCASSPHSGADGYTFGSGTRLTVV.

This clonotype was seen repeatedly, ten times or more. The rearrangement uses TRBV12-3 or TRBV12-4 and TRBJ1-5; no clear D. V shed 6 bases and J shed 7 bases, with 13 bases lying between them. This CDR3 is built from 13 residues. The DNA for the CDR3 is TGTGCCAGCAGCCACGGGAGTTGGCAGCCCCAGCATTTT. Translation: CASSHGSWQPQHF.

This clonotype was seen many times. The chain links TRBV18 to TRBJ1-2, with D possibly TRBD1 on 6 matching bases. The CDR3 loop spans 15 amino acids. Per germline, CDR1 KGHSH and CDR2 LQKENI. V gave up 4 bases and J gave up 6 bases, with 18 bases separating them. The CDR3 region has the DNA TGTGCCAGCTCACTTAACACAGGGCCCAGCAATGGCTACACCTTC. It is translated as CASSLNTGPSNGYTF.

This clonotype was seen a handful of times. This rearrangement joins TRBV11-2 to TRBJ2-1; D is tentatively TRBD1 or TRBD2 (6 bases each). V lost 5 bases to trimming and J lost 0 bases, with 20 bases between them. The length of the CDR3 is 18 residues. The germline CDR1 and CDR2 sequences are SGHAT and FQNNGV. The DNA of the CDR3 is TGTGCCAGCAGCCGTCTTCTATATCCGGGGGCCTCCTACAATGAGCAGTTCTTC. Protein product: CASSRLLYPGASYNEQFF.

This clonotype was seen ten or more times. The rearrangement links TRBV5-1 to TRBJ1-2; D not certain. In germline, CDR1 is SGHRS, CDR2 YFSETQ. The ends were cut back, 2 bases at V and 4 bases at J, with 12 bases in the middle. This CDR3 is built from 14 residues. The CDR3 DNA reads as TGCGCCAGCAGCTTTGTTCCGGGATCCTATGGCTACACCTTC. The encoded protein is CASSFVPGSYGYTF.

The rearrangement uses TRBV18 and TRBJ1-1; unclear D gene. Trimming removed 3 bases from V and 3 bases from J, with 11 bases in between. This CDR3 comprises 14 residues. The germline gives CDR1 KGHSH, CDR2 LQKENI. CDR3 nucleotides: TGTGCCAGCTCACCGGAGGGATTTTACACTGAAGCTTTCTTT. Translating it yields CASSPEGFYTEAFF.

On this clonotype itself: The likely explanation is a read error, given a far larger clone one base away. V usage is TRBV7-2 and J usage is TRBJ1-2, with a weak D call TRBD1 (5 bases). The germline V gene has CDR1 SGHTA and CDR2 FQGNSA. There are 15 residues in the CDR3. Between the trimmed V and J ends, which lost 6 bases and 6 bases, there was a span of 20 bases. Here the CDR3 DNA reads TGTGCCAGCAGGCCTCAATGGGGCTCCTACCATGGCTACACCTTC. This gives the protein CASRPQWGSYHGYTF.

This clonotype was counted ten times or more. The chain couples TRBV20-1 to TRBJ2-5; 8 nucleotides match TRBD2. Trimming removed 4 bases from V and 1 base from J; junction bases left unmatched: 5. CDR3 length: 14 amino acids. Germline V gene sequence: CDR1 DFQATT, CDR2 SNEGSKA (reference sequence). The CDR3, as DNA: TGCAGTGCTATCACGGGAGGGGTCCAAGAGACCCAGTACTTC. Protein sequence: CSAITGGVQETQYF.

This clonotype was observed at least ten times. The chain has TRBV14 and TRBJ2-2; D is perhaps TRBD1 or TRBD2 (5 bases each). The germline V gene has CDR1 SGHDN and CDR2 FVKESK. V was pared by 4 bases and J by 0 bases, with 21 bases between. CDR3 size: 19 residues. The CDR3: CASSPKTGRTTSNTGELFF. As DNA, the CDR3 is TGTGCCAGCAGCCCAAAGACGGGACGGACCACTTCGAACACCGGGGAGCTGTTTTTT.

This clonotype was counted many times. At one end the junction does not follow the germline gene, possibly because of a read error. The chain carries TRBV11-2 and TRBJ2-7, with D possibly matching TRBD1 (5 bases). The germline CDR1 and CDR2 sequences are SGHAT and FQNNGV. CDR3 length: 14 residues. Here the CDR3 DNA reads TGTGCCAGCAGCTTAGAACCATCCGGTACAGGCCAGAGCTTC. It translates to CASSLEPSGTGQSF.

This clonotype showed up many times. This chain connects TRBV5-1 to TRBJ1-1; no reliable D call. The CDR3 contains 16 residues. V lost 1 base to trimming and J lost 5 bases, with 18 bases between them. Germline V gives CDR1 SGHRS, CDR2 YFSETQ. CDR3 sequence: CASSLISPRQGTEAFF. The CDR3 DNA reads as TGCGCCAGCAGCTTGATCAGTCCCCGCCAAGGAACTGAAGCTTTCTTT. Drawing the rest from reference TRBV5-1 and TRBJ1-1, the complete variable domain is KAGVTQTPRYLIKTRGQQVTLSCSPISGHRSVSWYQQTPGQGLQFLFEYFSETQRNKGNFPGRFSGRQFSNSRSEMNVSTLELGDSALYLCASSLISPRQGTEAFFGQGTRLTVV.